Given below is one TCR beta chain in context. Its antigen has not been determined. Nothing much larger sits one base from this clone, and base qualities are not available. These data are taken from a study of blood T cell repertoires in COVID-19 (dated by TCRdb to 2018 to 2020). About the full investigation: Samples from collaborators originated in the United States, Italy and Spain and spanned both the acute and convalescent phases of COVID-19. The prospective study material was composed of cDNA or gDNA derived from T cells, B-cell-depleted T cells, or PBMCs. Deeply sampled blood TCRbeta repertoires from subjects exposed to, actively infected with, or recovered from COVID-19 were included in the dataset. The repertoires were released in a freely available public database meant as a resource for research on the immune response to SARS-CoV-2. Samples came from the ongoing ImmuneRACE study (first 160 participants) plus 1,254 subjects from 6 global collaborators. The sample metadata nearly always contained a de-identified subject ID, COVID-19 status, age in years and sex. Where HLA class I and class II types were available, the types were taken from metadata supplied by the sample provider, not from assay-based typing. Beyond this particular receptor, the publication reports: The amount of clinical and demographic metadata varied by source and participant and was provided uncurated.

CDR1 is given as SGHDT and CDR2 as YYEEEE, both from the germline V gene. From V the trimming removes 3 bases and from J it removes 1 base, while the gene matches leave 1 base of the junction unaccounted for. Including the terminal cysteine and phenylalanine, the CDR3 comprises 14 residues. Solely the CDR3 DNA is kept, with 42 bases framed from the first base. Whole blood was collected in K2EDTA tubes by collaborating institutions according to the institutions' own protocols. Collaborator samples were shipped for TCRbeta analysis as frozen whole blood, isolated PBMCs, or DNA extracted from either sample type. The immunoSEQ Assay, a bias-controlled multiplex PCR, was used to amplify TCRbeta CDR3 regions from genomic DNA. The authors' pipeline ran thus. The number of nucleated cells in each sample was estimated by amplification of reference gene primers within the assay. To quantify the absolute abundance of each unique TCRbeta CDR3 rearrangement, sequence reads were collapsed and filtered. For each sample, productive Simpson clonality was calculated by taking the square root of Simpson's diversity index across productive rearrangements. Drawn from immuneACCESS, this table holds only the in-frame rearrangements with V and J called that TCRdb kept. Clones are partly lost; checked studies trace under half to an unresolved V gene and leave the rest unexplained. V and J calls and clone size are as listed in that table; D and trimming were resolved from the DNA. This sample comprises 60,000 to 65,000 clones, 90% of them detected only once. In total, the top ten clones hold around 8.4% of the sample.

The TCR sequence derives from a woman older than 75 with active COVID-19. Sequenced material: peripheral blood. The chain uses TRBV5-6 and TRBJ2-5, and 9 junction bases match TRBD1. The CDR3 region reads CASSWGQGQETQYF. The nucleotide sequence is TGTGCCAGCAGCTGGGGACAGGGCCAAGAGACCCAGTACTTC.